This record concerns one T cell receptor beta chain sequence. Its antigen is not known. Germline V gene lookup returns CDR1 WNHNN and CDR2 SYGVQD (reference sequence). The trim removed 10 bases at V and 7 bases at J, leaving 10 bases unmatched. The CDR3 contains 13 residues. This entry belongs to a study of cytomegalovirus exposure and HLA in healthy donors. About the study: When just under 400 donors were genotyped, around 77% of them were found to fall in the Caucasian-associated ancestry cluster. Points from the study as a whole: The only immune exposure information that was available was CMV serostatus. Most TCR sequences were seen very rarely across donors, but some public TCRs occurred in many.

The PCR contained 60 Vbeta and 13 Jbeta primers. In the authors' workflow: Roughly 12 million shared chains were among approximately 87 million unique TCR beta chains counted in a later analysis. Method: immunoSEQ multiplex PCR; TCRdb's copy keeps in-frame clones and lacks some. From that table come the V and J calls and clone size; the DNA was used to work out D and trimming. The repertoire consists of 150,000 to 200,000 clones, with 80% occurring once and the leading ten covering about 9.9%. The sample comprised PBMCs. The clonotype comes from a man younger than 30 in good health and CMV-seropositive. The rearrangement uses TRBV10-1 and TRBJ1-2; TRBD1 matches at 9 bases. The CDR3 DNA reads TGCGCCATCTTCTGGACAGGGGACTGTGGCTACACCTTC. Protein product: CAIFWTGDCGYTF.